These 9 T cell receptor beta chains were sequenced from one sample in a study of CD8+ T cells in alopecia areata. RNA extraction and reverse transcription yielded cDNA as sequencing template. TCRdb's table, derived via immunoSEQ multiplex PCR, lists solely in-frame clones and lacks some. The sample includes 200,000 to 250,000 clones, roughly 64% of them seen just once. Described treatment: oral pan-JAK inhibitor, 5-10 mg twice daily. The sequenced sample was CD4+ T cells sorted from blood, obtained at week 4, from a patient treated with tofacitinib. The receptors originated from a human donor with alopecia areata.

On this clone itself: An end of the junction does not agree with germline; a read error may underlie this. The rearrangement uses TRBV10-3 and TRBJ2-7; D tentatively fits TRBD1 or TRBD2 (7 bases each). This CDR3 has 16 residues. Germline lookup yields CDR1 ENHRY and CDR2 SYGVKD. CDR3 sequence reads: CASSYSGGQLSYEQYF. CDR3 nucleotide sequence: TGTGCCAGCAGTTACTCGGGGGGACAGCTCTCCTACGAGCAGTACTTC.

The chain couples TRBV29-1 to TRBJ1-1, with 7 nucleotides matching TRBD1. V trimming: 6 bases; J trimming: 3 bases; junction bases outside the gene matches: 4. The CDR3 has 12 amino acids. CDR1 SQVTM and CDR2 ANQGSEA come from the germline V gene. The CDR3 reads CSVKQGHTEAFF. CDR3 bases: TGCAGCGTAAAACAGGGGCACACTGAAGCTTTCTTT.

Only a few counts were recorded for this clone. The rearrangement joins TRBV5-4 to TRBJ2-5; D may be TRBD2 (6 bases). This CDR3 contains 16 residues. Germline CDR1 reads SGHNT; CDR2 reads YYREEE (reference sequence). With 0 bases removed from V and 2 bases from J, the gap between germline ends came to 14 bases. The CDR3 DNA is TGTGCCAGCAGCTTGGAAGTGCGGGGAGGTCAAGAGACCCAGTACTTC. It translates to CASSLEVRGGQETQYF.

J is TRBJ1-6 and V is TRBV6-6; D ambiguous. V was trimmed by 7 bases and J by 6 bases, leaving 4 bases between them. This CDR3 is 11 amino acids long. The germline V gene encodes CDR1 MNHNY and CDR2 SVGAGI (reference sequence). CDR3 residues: CASTTNSPLHF. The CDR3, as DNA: TGTGCCAGCACTACTAATTCACCCCTCCACTTT.

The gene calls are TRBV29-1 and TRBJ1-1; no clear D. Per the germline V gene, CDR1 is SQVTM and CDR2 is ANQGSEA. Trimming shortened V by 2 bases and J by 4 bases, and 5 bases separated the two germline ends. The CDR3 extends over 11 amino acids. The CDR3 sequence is CSVESVTEAFF. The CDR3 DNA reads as TGCAGCGTTGAATCGGTCACTGAAGCTTTCTTT.

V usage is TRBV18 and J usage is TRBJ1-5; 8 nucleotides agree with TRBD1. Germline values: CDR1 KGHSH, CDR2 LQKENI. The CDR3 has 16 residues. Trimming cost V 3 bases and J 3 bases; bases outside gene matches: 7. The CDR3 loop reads CASSPNGQGVNQPQHF. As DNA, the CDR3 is TGTGCCAGCTCACCCAACGGACAGGGAGTCAATCAGCCCCAGCATTTT.

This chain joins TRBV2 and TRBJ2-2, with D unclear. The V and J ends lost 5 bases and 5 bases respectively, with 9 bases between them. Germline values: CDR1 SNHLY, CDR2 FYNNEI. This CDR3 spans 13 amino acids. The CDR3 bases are TGTGCCAGCAGTCAAGTCTTTACCGGGGAGCTGTTTTTT. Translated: CASSQVFTGELFF. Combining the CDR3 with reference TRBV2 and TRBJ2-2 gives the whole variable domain EPEVTQTPSHQVTQMGQEVILRCVPISNHLYFYWYRQILGQKVEFLVSFYNNEISEKSEIFDDQFSVERPDGSNFTLKIRSTKLEDSAMYFCASSQVFTGELFFGEGSRLTVL.

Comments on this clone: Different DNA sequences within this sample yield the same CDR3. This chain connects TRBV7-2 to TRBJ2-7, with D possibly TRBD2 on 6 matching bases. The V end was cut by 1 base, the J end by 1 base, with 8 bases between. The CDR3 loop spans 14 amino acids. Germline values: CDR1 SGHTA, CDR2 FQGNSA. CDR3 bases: TGTGCCAGCAGCTTAGGGCGGGGATCCTACGAGCAGTACTTC. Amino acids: CASSLGRGSYEQYF. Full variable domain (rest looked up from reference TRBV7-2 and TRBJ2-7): GAGVSQSPSNKVTEKGKDVELRCDPISGHTALYWYRQSLGQGLEFLIYFQGNSAPDKSGLPSDRFSAERTGGSVSTLTIQRTQQEDSAVYLCASSLGRGSYEQYFGPGTRLTVT.

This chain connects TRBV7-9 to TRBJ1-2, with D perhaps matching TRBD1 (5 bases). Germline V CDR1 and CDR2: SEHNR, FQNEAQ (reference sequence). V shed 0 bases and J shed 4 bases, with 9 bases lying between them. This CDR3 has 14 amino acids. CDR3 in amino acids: CASSLAGGTYGYTF. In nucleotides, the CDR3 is TGTGCCAGCAGCTTAGCTGGGGGAACCTATGGCTACACCTTC.